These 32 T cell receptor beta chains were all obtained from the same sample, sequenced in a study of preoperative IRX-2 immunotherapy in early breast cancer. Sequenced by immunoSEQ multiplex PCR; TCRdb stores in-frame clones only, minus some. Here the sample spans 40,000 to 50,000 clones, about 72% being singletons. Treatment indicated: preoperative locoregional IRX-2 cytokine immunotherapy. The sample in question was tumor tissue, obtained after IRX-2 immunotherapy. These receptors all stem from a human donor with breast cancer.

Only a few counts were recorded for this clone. The CDR3 here is CASSGTDFTEAFF. The CDR3 region has the DNA TGTGCCAGCTCCGGGACAGACTTCACTGAAGCTTTCTTT. The V and J genes are TRBV18 and TRBJ1-1; TRBD1 matches 7 bases. The CDR3 is 13 residues long. Germline V gives CDR1 KGHSH, CDR2 LQKENI. J was trimmed by 4 bases and V by 6 bases; bases with no gene match: 5.

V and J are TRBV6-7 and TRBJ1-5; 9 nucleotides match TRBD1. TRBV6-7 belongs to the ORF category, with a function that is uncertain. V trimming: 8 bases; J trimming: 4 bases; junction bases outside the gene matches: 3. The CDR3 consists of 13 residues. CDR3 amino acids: CASFGTGNQPQHF. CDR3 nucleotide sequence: TGTGCCAGCTTCGGGACAGGGAATCAGCCCCAGCATTTT.

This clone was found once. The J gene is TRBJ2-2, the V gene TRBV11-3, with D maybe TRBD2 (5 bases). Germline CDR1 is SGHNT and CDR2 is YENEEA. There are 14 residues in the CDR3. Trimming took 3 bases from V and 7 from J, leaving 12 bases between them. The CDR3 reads CASSLEEWGGELFF. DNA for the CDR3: TGTGCCAGCAGCTTGGAGGAGTGGGGCGGGGAGCTGTTTTTT. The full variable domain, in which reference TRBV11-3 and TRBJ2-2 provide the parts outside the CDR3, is EAGVVQSPRYKIIEKKQPVAFWCNPISGHNTLYWYLQNLGQGPELLIRYENEEAVDDSQLPKDRFSAERLKGVDSTLKIQPAELGDSAVYLCASSLEEWGGELFFGEGSRLTVL.

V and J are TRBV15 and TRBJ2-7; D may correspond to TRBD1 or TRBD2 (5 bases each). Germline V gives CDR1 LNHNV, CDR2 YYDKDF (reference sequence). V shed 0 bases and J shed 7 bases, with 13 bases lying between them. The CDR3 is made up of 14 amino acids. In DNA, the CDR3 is TGTGCCACCAGCAGAGATGTGATGGGGGAGGAGCAGTACTTC. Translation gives CATSRDVMGEEQYF. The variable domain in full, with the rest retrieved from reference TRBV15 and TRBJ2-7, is DAMVIQNPRYQVTQFGKPVTLSCSQTLNHNVMYWYQQKSSQAPKLLFHYYDKDFNNEADTPDNFQSRRPNTSFCFLDIRSPGLGDTAMYLCATSRDVMGEEQYFGPGTRLTVT.

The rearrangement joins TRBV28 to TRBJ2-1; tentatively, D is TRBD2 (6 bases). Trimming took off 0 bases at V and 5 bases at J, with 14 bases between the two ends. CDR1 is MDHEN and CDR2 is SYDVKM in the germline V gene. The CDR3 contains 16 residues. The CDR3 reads CASSLWTRRSNNEQFF. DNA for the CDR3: TGTGCCAGCAGTTTATGGACTAGGCGCAGTAACAATGAGCAGTTCTTC. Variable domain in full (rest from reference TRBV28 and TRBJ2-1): DVKVTQSSRYLVKRTGEKVFLECVQDMDHENMFWYRQDPGLGLRLIYFSYDVKMKEKGDIPEGYSVSREKKERFSLILESASTNQTSMYLCASSLWTRRSNNEQFFGPGTRLTVL.

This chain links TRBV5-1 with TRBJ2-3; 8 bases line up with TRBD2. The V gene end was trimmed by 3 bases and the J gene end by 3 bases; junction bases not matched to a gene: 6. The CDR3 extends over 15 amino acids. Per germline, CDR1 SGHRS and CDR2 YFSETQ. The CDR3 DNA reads TGCGCCAGCAGCTCAGCGGGAGCGGAAACAGATACGCAGTATTTT. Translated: CASSSAGAETDTQYF.

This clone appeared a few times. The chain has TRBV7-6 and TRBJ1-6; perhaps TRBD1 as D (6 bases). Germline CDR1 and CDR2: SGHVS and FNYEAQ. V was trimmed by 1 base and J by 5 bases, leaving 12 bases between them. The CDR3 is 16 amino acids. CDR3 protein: CASSLVTGPNNSPLHF. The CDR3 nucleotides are TGTGCCAGCAGCTTAGTTACAGGGCCCAATAATTCACCCCTCCACTTT.

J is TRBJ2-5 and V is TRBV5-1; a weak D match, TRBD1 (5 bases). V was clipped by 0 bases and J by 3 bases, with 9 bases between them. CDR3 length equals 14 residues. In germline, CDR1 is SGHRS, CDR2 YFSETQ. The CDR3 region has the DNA TGCGCCAGCAGCTTGGGCGGACATAAAGAGACCCAGTACTTC. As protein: CASSLGGHKETQYF.

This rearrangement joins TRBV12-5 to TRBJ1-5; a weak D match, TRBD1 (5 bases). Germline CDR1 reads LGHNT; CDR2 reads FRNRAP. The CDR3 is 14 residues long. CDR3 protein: CASTRDRAGQPQHF. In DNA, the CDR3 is TGTGCCAGCACCCGAGACAGAGCGGGTCAGCCCCAGCATTTT.

The CDR3 nucleotides read TGTGCATCCCAGGCGAGCACAGATACGCAGTATTTT. It translates to CASQASTDTQYF. The V call is TRBV28, the J call TRBJ2-3; D gene uncertain. Germline lookup yields CDR1 MDHEN and CDR2 SYDVKM. The CDR3 is made up of 12 amino acids. Using reference TRBV28 and TRBJ2-3 for the parts outside the CDR3, the full variable domain is DVKVTQSSRYLVKRTGEKVFLECVQDMDHENMFWYRQDPGLGLRLIYFSYDVKMKEKGDIPEGYSVSREKKERFSLILESASTNQTSMYLCASQASTDTQYFGPGTRLTVL.

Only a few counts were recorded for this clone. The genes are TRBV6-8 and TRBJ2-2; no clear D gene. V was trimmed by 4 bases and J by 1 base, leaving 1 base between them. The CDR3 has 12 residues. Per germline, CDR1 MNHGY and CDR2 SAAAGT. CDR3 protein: CASSLNTGELFF. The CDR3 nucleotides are TGTGCCAGCAGTTTGAACACCGGGGAGCTGTTTTTT.

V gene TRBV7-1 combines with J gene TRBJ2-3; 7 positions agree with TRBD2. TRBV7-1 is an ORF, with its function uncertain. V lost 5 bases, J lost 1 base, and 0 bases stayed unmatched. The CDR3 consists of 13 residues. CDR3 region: CASSRGGTDTQYF. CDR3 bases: TGTGCCAGCAGCCGGGGGGGCACAGATACGCAGTATTTT.

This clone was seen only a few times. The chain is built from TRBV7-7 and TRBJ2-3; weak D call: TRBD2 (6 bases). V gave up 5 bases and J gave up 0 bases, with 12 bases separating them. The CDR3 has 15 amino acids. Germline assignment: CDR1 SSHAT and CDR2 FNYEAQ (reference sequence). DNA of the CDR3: TGTGCCAGCAGCCTTTTTAGCGGTAGCACAGATACGCAGTATTTT. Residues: CASSLFSGSTDTQYF.

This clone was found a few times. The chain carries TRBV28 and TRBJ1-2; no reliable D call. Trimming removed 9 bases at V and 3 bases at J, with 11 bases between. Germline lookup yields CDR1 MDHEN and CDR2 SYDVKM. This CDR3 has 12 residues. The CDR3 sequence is CASDTGYYGYTF. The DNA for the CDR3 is TGTGCCAGTGACACCGGGTACTATGGCTACACCTTC.

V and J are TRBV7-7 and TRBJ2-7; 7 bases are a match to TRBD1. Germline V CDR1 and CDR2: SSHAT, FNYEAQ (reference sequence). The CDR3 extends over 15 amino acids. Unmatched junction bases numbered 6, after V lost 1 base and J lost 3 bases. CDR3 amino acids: CASSLEQGSFYEQYF. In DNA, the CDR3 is TGTGCCAGCAGCTTAGAACAGGGGTCTTTCTACGAGCAGTACTTC.

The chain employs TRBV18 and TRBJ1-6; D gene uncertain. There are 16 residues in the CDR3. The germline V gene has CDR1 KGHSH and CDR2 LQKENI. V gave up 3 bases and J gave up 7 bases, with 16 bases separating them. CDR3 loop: CASSPQASASNSPLHF. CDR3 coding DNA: TGTGCCAGCTCACCTCAGGCCTCCGCGTCAAATTCACCCCTCCACTTT.

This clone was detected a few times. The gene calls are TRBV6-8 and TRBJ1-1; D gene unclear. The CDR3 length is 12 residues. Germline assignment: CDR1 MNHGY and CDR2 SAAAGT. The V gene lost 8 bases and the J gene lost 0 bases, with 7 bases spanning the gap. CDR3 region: CASGGMNTEAFF. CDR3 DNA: TGTGCCAGCGGAGGCATGAACACTGAAGCTTTCTTT.

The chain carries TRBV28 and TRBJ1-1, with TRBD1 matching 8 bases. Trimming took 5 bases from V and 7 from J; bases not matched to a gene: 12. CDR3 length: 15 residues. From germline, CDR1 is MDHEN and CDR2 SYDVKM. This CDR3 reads CASSDPATGVIEAFF. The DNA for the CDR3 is TGTGCCAGCAGTGACCCCGCGACAGGGGTGATTGAAGCTTTCTTT.

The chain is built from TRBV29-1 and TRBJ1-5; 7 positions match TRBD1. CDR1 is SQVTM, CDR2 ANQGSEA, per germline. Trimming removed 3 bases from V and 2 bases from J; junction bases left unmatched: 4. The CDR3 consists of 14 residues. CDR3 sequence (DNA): TGCAGCGTTGAGGAGGGGGCCGGCAATCAGCCCCAGCATTTT. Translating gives CSVEEGAGNQPQHF.

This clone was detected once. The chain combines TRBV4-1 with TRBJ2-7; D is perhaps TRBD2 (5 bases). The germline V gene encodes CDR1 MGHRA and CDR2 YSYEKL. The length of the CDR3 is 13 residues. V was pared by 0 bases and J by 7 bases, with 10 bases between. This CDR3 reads CASSQDLAWEQYF. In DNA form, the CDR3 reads TGCGCCAGCAGCCAAGATCTAGCTTGGGAGCAGTACTTC.

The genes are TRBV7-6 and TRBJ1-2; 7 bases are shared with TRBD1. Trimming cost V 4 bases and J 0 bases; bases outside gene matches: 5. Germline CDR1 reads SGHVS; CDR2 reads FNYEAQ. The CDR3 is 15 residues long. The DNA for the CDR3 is TGTGCCAGCAGCTGGGGGGACAGTGCTAACTATGGCTACACCTTC. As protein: CASSWGDSANYGYTF.

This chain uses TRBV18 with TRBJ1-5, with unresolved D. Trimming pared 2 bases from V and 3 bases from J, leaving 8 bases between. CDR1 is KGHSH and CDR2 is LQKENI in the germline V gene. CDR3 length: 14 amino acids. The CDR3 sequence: CASSPSDFNQPQHF. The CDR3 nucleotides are TGTGCCAGCTCACCATCAGACTTCAATCAGCCCCAGCATTTT.

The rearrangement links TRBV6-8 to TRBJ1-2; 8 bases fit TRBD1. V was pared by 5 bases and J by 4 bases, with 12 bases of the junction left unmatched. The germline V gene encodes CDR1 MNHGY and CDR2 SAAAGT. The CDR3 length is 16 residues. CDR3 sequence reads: CASSPFGAGGFYGYTF. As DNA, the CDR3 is TGTGCCAGCAGTCCTTTCGGGGCAGGGGGCTTCTATGGCTACACCTTC.

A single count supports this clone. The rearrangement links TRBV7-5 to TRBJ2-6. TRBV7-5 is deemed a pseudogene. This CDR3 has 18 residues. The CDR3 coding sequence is TGTGCCAGCAGCTTGTTAACCCGGGACCGCTCTGGGGCCAACGTCCTGACTTTC. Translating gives CASSLLTRDRSGANVLTF.

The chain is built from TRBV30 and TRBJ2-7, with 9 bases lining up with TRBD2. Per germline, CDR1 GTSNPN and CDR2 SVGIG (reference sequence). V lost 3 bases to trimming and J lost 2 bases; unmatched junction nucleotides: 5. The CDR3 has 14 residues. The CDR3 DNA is TGTGCCTGGAGCCCCGGGACTAGCCCCTACGAGCAGTACTTC. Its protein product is CAWSPGTSPYEQYF.

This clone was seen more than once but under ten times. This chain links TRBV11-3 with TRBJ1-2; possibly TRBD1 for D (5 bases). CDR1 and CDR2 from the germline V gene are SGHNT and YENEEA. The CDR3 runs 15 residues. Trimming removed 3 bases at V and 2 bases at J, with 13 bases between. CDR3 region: CASSLMGTGNYGYTF. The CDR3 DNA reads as TGTGCCAGCAGCTTGATGGGGACGGGAAACTATGGCTACACCTTC.

CDR3 sequence reads: CASGLGTGNQPQHF. The CDR3 DNA is TGTGCTAGTGGTTTGGGGACAGGCAATCAGCCCCAGCATTTT. This chain joins TRBV12-5 and TRBJ1-5; maybe TRBD1 (6 bases). Germline CDR1 and CDR2: LGHNT and FRNRAP. This CDR3 contains 14 residues. V lost 1 base to trimming and J lost 2 bases, with 6 bases between them.

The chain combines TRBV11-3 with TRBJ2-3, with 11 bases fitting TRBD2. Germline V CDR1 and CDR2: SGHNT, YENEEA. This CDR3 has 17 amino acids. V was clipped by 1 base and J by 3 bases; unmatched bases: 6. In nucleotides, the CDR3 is TGTGCCAGCAGCTTAGTGGGACTAGCGGTAGGGACAGATACGCAGTATTTT. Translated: CASSLVGLAVGTDTQYF.

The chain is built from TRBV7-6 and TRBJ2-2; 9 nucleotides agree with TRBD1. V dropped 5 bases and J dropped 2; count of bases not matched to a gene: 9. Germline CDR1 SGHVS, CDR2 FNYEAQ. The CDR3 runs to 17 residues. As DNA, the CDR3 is TGTGCCAGCAGCCCTACCACGGGACAGGGCAACACCGGGGAGCTGTTTTTT. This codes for CASSPTTGQGNTGELFF.

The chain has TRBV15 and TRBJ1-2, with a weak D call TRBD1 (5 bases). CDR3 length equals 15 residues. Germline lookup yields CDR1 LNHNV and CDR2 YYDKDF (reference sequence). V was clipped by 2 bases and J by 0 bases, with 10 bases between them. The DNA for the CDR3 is TGTGCCACCAGCAGACCTACGACAGCTAACTATGGCTACACCTTC. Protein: CATSRPTTANYGYTF.

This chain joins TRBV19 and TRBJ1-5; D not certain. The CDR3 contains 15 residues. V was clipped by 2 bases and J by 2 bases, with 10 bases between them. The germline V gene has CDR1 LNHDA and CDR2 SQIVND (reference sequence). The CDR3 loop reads CASSIRGNGNQPQHF. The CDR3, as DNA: TGTGCCAGTAGTATAAGAGGGAATGGCAATCAGCCCCAGCATTTT. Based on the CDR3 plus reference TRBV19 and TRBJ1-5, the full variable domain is DGGITQSPKYLFRKEGQNVTLSCEQNLNHDAMYWYRQDPGQGLRLIYYSQIVNDFQKGDIAEGYSVSREKKESFPLTVTSAQKNPTAFYLCASSIRGNGNQPQHFGDGTRLSIL.

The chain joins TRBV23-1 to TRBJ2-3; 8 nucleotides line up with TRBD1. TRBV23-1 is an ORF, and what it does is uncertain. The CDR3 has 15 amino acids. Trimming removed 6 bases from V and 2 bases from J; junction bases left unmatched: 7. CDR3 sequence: CASSPGQGDTDTQYF. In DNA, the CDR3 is TGCGCCAGCAGCCCAGGACAGGGAGACACAGATACGCAGTATTTT.